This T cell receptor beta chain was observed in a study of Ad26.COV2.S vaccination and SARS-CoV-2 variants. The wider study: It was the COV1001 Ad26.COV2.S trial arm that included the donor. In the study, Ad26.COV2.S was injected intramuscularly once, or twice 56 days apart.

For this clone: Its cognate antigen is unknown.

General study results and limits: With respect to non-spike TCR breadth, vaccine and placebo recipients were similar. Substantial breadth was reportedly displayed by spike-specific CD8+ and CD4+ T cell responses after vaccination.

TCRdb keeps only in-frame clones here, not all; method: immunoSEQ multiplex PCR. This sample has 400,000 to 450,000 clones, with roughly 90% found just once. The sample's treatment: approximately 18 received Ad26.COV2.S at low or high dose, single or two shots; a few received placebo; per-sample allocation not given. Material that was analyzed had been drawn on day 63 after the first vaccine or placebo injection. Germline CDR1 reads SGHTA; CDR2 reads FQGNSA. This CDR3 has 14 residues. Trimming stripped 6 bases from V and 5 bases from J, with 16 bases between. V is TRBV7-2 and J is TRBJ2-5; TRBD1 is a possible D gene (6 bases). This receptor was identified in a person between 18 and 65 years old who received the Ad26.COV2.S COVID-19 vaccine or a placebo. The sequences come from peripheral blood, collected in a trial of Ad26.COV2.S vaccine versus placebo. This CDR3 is CASRVGGSSETQYF. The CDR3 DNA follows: TGTGCCAGCAGGGTAGGGGGTTCGTCGGAGACCCAGTACTTC.